The text below deals with one TCR beta chain. Its antigen is currently unknown. The method was immunoSEQ multiplex PCR; TCRdb's version includes in-frame clones alone and lacks a portion of them. The sample shows over a million clones, 65% to 75% of them seen only once. V gave up 0 bases and J gave up 1 base, with 12 bases separating them. The germline V gene encodes CDR1 SGHRS and CDR2 YFSETQ. The length of the CDR3 is 16 residues. The data derive from a study of shared clonotypes between healthy human individuals. The study's findings and limits: In general, naive subsets displayed greater estimated richness than memory subsets did.

The source is a young man in good health. What was sequenced was memory CD4+ T cells sorted from blood. Subset noted: CD45RA-negative fraction. This chain uses TRBV5-1 with TRBJ2-3; D possibly corresponds to TRBD1 (5 bases). The chain's CDR3 is CASSLAGRVRTDTQYF. CDR3 coding DNA: TGCGCCAGCAGCTTGGCGGGCAGGGTTCGCACAGATACGCAGTATTTT. Using reference TRBV5-1 and TRBJ2-3 for the parts outside the CDR3, the full variable domain is KAGVTQTPRYLIKTRGQQVTLSCSPISGHRSVSWYQQTPGQGLQFLFEYFSETQRNKGNFPGRFSGRQFSNSRSEMNVSTLELGDSALYLCASSLAGRVRTDTQYFGPGTRLTVL.